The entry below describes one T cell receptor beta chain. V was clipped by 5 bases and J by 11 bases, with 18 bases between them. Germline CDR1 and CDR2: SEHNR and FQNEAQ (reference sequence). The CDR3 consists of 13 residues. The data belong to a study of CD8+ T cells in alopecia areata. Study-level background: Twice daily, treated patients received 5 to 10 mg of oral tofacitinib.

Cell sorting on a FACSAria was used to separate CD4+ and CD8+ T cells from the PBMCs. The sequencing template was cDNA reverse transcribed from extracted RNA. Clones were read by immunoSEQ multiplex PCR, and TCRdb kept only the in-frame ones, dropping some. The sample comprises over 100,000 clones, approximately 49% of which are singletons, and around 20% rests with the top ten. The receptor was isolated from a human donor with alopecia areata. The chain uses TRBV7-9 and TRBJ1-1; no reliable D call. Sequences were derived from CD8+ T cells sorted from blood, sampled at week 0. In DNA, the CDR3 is TGTGCCAGCAGCAAGAGTGGGCAGCTTGAGGCTTTCTTT. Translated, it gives CASSKSGQLEAFF. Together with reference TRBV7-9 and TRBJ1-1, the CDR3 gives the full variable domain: DTGVSQNPRHKITKRGQNVTFRCDPISEHNRLYWYRQTLGQGPEFLTYFQNEAQLEKSRLLSDRFSAERPKGSFSTLEIQRTEQGDSAMYLCASSKSGQLEAFFGQGTRLTVV.